This T cell receptor beta chain was captured by sequencing in a study of T cells after yellow fever vaccination. Study-wide points: FACS-sorted repertoires might harbor abundant contaminating clonotypes from the bulk population.

This clonotype was seen many times. The antigen remains unidentified. TCRdb analysed the 5' RACE reads with MiXCR anew, one entry per CDR3 protein. The sample holds under 300,000 distinct CDR3 sequences, 6.9% seen once. The V gene end was trimmed by 4 bases and the J gene end by 7 bases; junction bases not matched to a gene: 5. This CDR3 region has 14 residues. In germline, CDR1 is SGDLS, CDR2 YYNGEE. Specimen: CD4+ T cells sorted from PBMCs, collected 15 days after the yellow fever booster vaccination. The chain combines TRBV9 with TRBJ1-2; TRBD1 matches 12 bases. The receptor's source is a man aged 25 to 45 who received the YFV17D yellow fever vaccine. CDR3 DNA: TGTGCCAGCAGCCTAGGGACAGGGGGCGTTGGCTACACCTTC. This codes for CASSLGTGGVGYTF. Looking up the rest from reference TRBV9 and TRBJ1-2 gives the full variable domain: DSGVTQTPKHLITATGQRVTLRCSPRSGDLSVYWYQQSLDQGLQFLIQYYNGEERAKGNILERFSAQQFPDLHSELNLSSLELGDSALYFCASSLGTGGVGYTFGSGTRLTVV.